Listed here are 10 T cell receptor beta chains from one sample, sequenced in a study of cytomegalovirus exposure and HLA in healthy donors. PCR was performed using 60 Vbeta and 13 Jbeta primers. Only in-frame clones appear in the TCRdb table, and some are missing; sequencing was by immunoSEQ multiplex PCR. The sample holds 150,000 to 200,000 clones, roughly four fifths seen once. Material: PBMCs. The receptors were sampled from a woman under 40 in good health and CMV-seronegative.

The V and J genes are TRBV5-8 and TRBJ2-3, with a weak D call TRBD2 (5 bases). The CDR3 has 14 amino acids. Germline assignment: CDR1 SGHTS and CDR2 YDEGEE. Trimming cost V 1 base and J 14 bases, with 20 bases left between them. CDR3 sequence: CASSLYTGSRCPYF. CDR3 DNA: TGTGCCAGCAGCTTGTATACGGGGTCCCGTTGTCCGTATTTT.

The J gene is TRBJ2-1, the V gene TRBV30, with 13 nucleotides matching TRBD2. V was clipped by 0 bases and J by 9 bases; unmatched bases: 11. This CDR3 is 17 amino acids long. CDR1 GTSNPN and CDR2 SVGIG come from the germline V gene (reference sequence). CDR3 residues: CAWSVLRTSGSMGEQFF. CDR3 coding DNA: TGTGCCTGGAGTGTACTTCGGACTAGCGGGAGCATGGGTGAGCAGTTCTTC.

This clone was found a few times. V and J are TRBV27 and TRBJ2-5; 12 bases are shared with TRBD1. This CDR3 contains 16 residues. Looked up from germline, CDR1 is MNHEY and CDR2 is SMNVEV (reference sequence). Trimming took 3 bases from V and 3 from J; bases not matched to a gene: 5. CDR3 sequence reads: CASSFLGTGGEETQYF. The DNA of the CDR3 is TGTGCCAGCAGTTTCCTCGGGACAGGGGGCGAAGAGACCCAGTACTTC.

The gene calls are TRBV11-2 and TRBJ2-4; no reliable D call. The CDR3 has 18 amino acids. The V end was cut by 5 bases, the J end by 0 bases, with 20 bases between. CDR1 is SGHAT, CDR2 FQNNGV, per germline. CDR3 region: CASSPAFGPPLAKNIQYF. CDR3 coding DNA: TGTGCCAGCAGCCCGGCCTTTGGGCCCCCCTTAGCCAAAAACATTCAGTACTTC.

J is TRBJ1-4 and V is TRBV2, with D hard to call. V was clipped by 3 bases and J by 0 bases, with 5 bases between them. There are 14 residues in the CDR3. Germline V gene sequence: CDR1 SNHLY, CDR2 FYNNEI. In DNA, the CDR3 is TGTGCCAGCAGTGAGTTCACAACTAATGAAAAACTGTTTTTT. Translation gives CASSEFTTNEKLFF.

The J gene is TRBJ1-5, the V gene TRBV6-5; 11 nucleotides match TRBD1. Germline CDR1 and CDR2: MNHEY and SVGAGI. V dropped 6 bases and J dropped 6; count of bases not matched to a gene: 7. The CDR3 spans 15 residues. The CDR3 spells CASSRGQGASQPQHF. CDR3 coding DNA: TGTGCCAGCAGCCGCGGACAGGGGGCAAGTCAGCCCCAGCATTTT.

This chain links TRBV6-6 with TRBJ1-1; 10 bases align to TRBD1. Per germline, CDR1 MNHNY and CDR2 SVGAGI (reference sequence). The V and J ends lost 6 bases and 7 bases, in that order; junction bases with no gene match: 8. This CDR3 has 14 amino acids. The CDR3 sequence: CASRGRTGGFEAFF. The CDR3 DNA is TGTGCCAGCAGGGGACGGACAGGGGGTTTTGAAGCTTTCTTT.

V is TRBV19 and J is TRBJ1-1; TRBD1 matches 7 bases. J lost 0 bases, V lost 4 bases, and 2 bases had no gene match. CDR1 is LNHDA and CDR2 is SQIVND in the germline V gene (reference sequence). CDR3 length: 14 residues. The CDR3 bases are TGTGCCAGTAGTAGGACAGGTATGAACACTGAAGCTTTCTTT. Translating gives CASSRTGMNTEAFF.

The chain joins TRBV7-9 to TRBJ2-7; 9 bases align to TRBD1. This CDR3 region has 15 residues. The junction had 4 bases not matched to a gene; V was cut back by 2 bases and J by 2 bases. Germline V gene sequence: CDR1 SEHNR, CDR2 FQNEAQ (reference sequence). CDR3 in DNA: TGTGCCAGCAGCTTATCGGGACAGGGAACCTACGAGCAGTACTTC. Its protein is CASSLSGQGTYEQYF. The full variable domain, rest sourced from reference TRBV7-9 and TRBJ2-7, is DTGVSQNPRHKITKRGQNVTFRCDPISEHNRLYWYRQTLGQGPEFLTYFQNEAQLEKSRLLSDRFSAERPKGSFSTLEIQRTEQGDSAMYLCASSLSGQGTYEQYFGPGTRLTVT.

This clone has only one observation. The genes are TRBV28 and TRBJ1-3, with D unclear. Per germline, CDR1 MDHEN and CDR2 SYDVKM. Trimming cost V 1 base and J 3 bases, with 16 bases left between them. This CDR3 is built from 17 residues. The CDR3 DNA follows: TGTGCCAGCAGTTTATTGGCGGGCAGAACAGATGGAAACACCATATATTTT. Translation gives CASSLLAGRTDGNTIYF.